These 3 T cell receptor beta chains came from one sample sequenced in a study of control samples from healthy donors and cancer patients. Sequenced by immunoSEQ multiplex PCR; TCRdb stores in-frame clones only, minus some. The top ten hold roughly 8% of the sample, which has more than 80,000 clones, over 85% seen once. The sequenced material came from blood. Receptors originate from a man between 18 and 35 years old in good health.

The table lists this clone with a count of one. This rearrangement joins TRBV7-9 to TRBJ2-7; 11 bases map to TRBD2. The CDR3 runs to 16 residues. Germline CDR1 and CDR2: SEHNR and FQNEAQ (reference sequence). V was pared by 4 bases and J by 2 bases, with 7 bases of the junction left unmatched. CDR3 in DNA: TGTGCCAGCAGCTGGGACGGGACTAGCGGAACCTACGAGCAGTACTTC. Residues: CASSWDGTSGTYEQYF.

V is TRBV2 and J is TRBJ1-1, with 7 nucleotides matching TRBD1. The CDR3 spans 14 residues. After removal of 2 bases from V and 5 bases from J, the junction contained 5 bases not matched to a gene. The V gene's germline CDR1 is SNHLY and CDR2 FYNNEI. The CDR3 DNA is TGTGCCAGCAGTGAACAGGGGGTCGGGACTGAAGCTTTCTTT. Amino acid sequence: CASSEQGVGTEAFF. Supplemented by reference TRBV2 and TRBJ1-1, the full variable domain reads EPEVTQTPSHQVTQMGQEVILRCVPISNHLYFYWYRQILGQKVEFLVSFYNNEISEKSEIFDDQFSVERPDGSNFTLKIRSTKLEDSAMYFCASSEQGVGTEAFFGQGTRLTVV.

The chain has TRBV27 and TRBJ2-7; D possibly corresponds to TRBD2 (5 bases). The V end was cut by 6 bases, the J end by 0 bases, with 18 bases between. The CDR3 length is 16 residues. Germline CDR1 and CDR2: MNHEY and SMNVEV (reference sequence). CDR3 in amino acids: CASRRLAGVLSYEQYF. In DNA form, the CDR3 reads TGTGCCAGCAGACGGCTAGCTGGAGTCCTCTCCTACGAGCAGTACTTC.